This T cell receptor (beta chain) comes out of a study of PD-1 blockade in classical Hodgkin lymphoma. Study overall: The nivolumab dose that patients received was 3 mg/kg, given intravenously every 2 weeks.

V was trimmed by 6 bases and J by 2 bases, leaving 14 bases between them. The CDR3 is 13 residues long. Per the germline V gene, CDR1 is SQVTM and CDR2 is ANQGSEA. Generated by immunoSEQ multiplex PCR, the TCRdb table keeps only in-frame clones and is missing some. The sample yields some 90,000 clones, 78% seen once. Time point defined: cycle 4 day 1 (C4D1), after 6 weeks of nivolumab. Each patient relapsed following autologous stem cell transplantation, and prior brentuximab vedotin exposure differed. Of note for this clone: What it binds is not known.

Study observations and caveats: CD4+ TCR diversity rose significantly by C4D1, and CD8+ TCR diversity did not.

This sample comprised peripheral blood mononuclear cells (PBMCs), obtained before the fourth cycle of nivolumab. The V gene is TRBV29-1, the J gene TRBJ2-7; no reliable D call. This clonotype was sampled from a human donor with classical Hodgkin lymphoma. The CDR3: CSVGLFGPYEQYF. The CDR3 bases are TGCAGCGTAGGGTTATTCGGACCCTACGAGCAGTACTTC.